Listed below are T cell receptor beta chains from one sample, sequenced in a study of T cell responses to AZD1222 COVID-19 vaccine. Clones were read by immunoSEQ multiplex PCR, and TCRdb kept only the in-frame ones, dropping some. The sample comprises 90,000 to 130,000 clones, around 90% of which are singletons, and roughly 14% rests with the top ten. The specimen was peripheral blood, collected 28 days after the second AZD1222 dose. Receptors originate from an adult who received the AZD1222 COVID-19 vaccine. The CDR3 runs from the conserved cysteine through the conserved F or W. D genes are given only for firm matches. Expanded clones are given a class, and other clones once, few, many or no size at all.

>TRBJ1-5|NA|TRBV5-8|NA
CASRQRPNNQPQHF
TGTGCCAGTCGACAGCGACCAAATAATCAGCCCCAGCATTTT
>TRBJ1-5|NA|TRBV12-3/TRBV12-4|NA
CASSSVHQPQHF
TGTGCCAGCAGTTCGGTCCATCAGCCCCAGCATTTT
>TRBJ1-1|NA|TRBV18|NA
CASSPSEGWSTEAFF
TGTGCCAGCTCACCATCAGAAGGGTGGAGCACTGAAGCTTTCTTT
>TRBJ1-6|TRBD1|TRBV7-9|NA
CASSSGQVPDSPLHF
TGTGCCAGCAGCTCGGGACAGGTCCCTGATTCACCCCTCCACTTT
>TRBJ1-2|TRBD1|TRBV12-3/TRBV12-4|once
CASSKGQGYGYTF
TGTGCCAGCAGTAAGGGACAGGGTTATGGCTACACCTTC
>TRBJ1-1|TRBD1|TRBV5-4|NA
CASSADRVGMMGTEAFF
TGTGCCAGCAGCGCCGACAGGGTCGGTATGATGGGCACTGAAGCTTTCTTT
>TRBJ1-1|NA|TRBV7-9|NA
CASSSYQRNTEAFF
TGTGCCAGCAGCTCGTATCAGAGGAACACTGAAGCTTTCTTT
>TRBJ2-3|TRBD2|TRBV5-4|NA
CASSQTSGRTDTQYF
TGTGCCAGCAGCCAGACTAGCGGCCGCACAGATACGCAGTATTTT
>TRBJ1-2|NA|TRBV7-2|NA
CASSDYYRAHGYTF
TGTGCCAGCAGCGACTATTATCGGGCCCATGGCTACACCTTC
>TRBJ1-6|NA|TRBV6-6|NA
CASVNRLGGDSPLHF
TGTGCCAGCGTAAATAGGTTGGGGGGTGATTCACCCCTCCACTTT
>TRBJ1-1|TRBD1|TRBV7-8|NA
CASSIIAQGAGTEAFF
TGTGCCAGCAGCATAATAGCGCAGGGGGCTGGGACTGAAGCTTTCTTT
>TRBJ1-1|NA|TRBV28|NA
CASNPELNTEAFF
TGTGCCAGTAACCCCGAACTGAACACTGAAGCTTTCTTT
>TRBJ2-7|NA|TRBV7-9|NA
CASSLEDSAQDEQYF
TGTGCCAGCAGCTTAGAGGACAGTGCTCAGGACGAGCAGTACTTC
>TRBJ2-3|TRBD2|TRBV7-9|NA
CASSLATSGEGDTQYF
TGTGCCAGCAGCTTAGCTACTAGCGGGGAAGGAGATACGCAGTATTTT
>TRBJ1-2|NA|TRBV7-9|few
CASSGGDRSNYGYTF
TGTGCCAGCAGCGGGGGGGACCGAAGTAACTATGGCTACACCTTC
>TRBJ1-1|NA|TRBV6-5|NA
CASSFLDSNTEAFF
TGTGCCAGCAGTTTCCTAGACAGTAACACTGAAGCTTTCTTT
>TRBJ1-4|TRBD1|TRBV13|NA
CASSFYAGGEKLFF
TGTGCCAGCAGCTTTTATGCAGGGGGGGAAAAACTGTTTTTT
>TRBJ1-5|TRBD1|TRBV7-9|once
CASSLRGQGIQPQHF
TGTGCCAGCAGCTTACGGGGACAGGGGATCCAGCCCCAGCATTTT
>TRBJ2-7|NA|TRBV27|NA
CASSLRGGFSAEQYF
TGTGCCAGCAGTTTAAGAGGCGGATTCAGCGCCGAGCAGTACTTC
>TRBJ1-1|TRBD1|TRBV18|NA
CASSSLGGGRGTTEAFF
TGTGCCAGCTCATCCTTGGGAGGGGGCCGGGGAACGACTGAAGCTTTCTTT
>TRBJ2-7|TRBD1|TRBV27|once
CASSLRQGSSYEQYF
TGTGCCAGCAGTTTACGACAGGGAAGTTCCTACGAGCAGTACTTC
>TRBJ2-1|NA|TRBV29-1|NA
CSVVLASNEQFF
TGCAGCGTTGTTCTGGCCTCCAATGAGCAGTTCTTC
>TRBJ1-2|TRBD1|TRBV18|NA
CASSPPGTDRSGYTF
TGTGCCAGCTCACCTCCCGGGACAGACCGATCGGGCTACACCTTC
>TRBJ2-2|TRBD2|TRBV4-2|NA
CASSQALGGTGELFF
TGTGCCAGCAGCCAAGCGCTGGGGGGGACCGGGGAGCTGTTTTTT
>TRBJ2-1|TRBD2|TRBV3-1/TRBV3-2|NA
CASSQVSGRWQFF
TGTGCCAGCAGCCAGGTCAGCGGGAGGTGGCAGTTCTTC
>TRBJ2-3|TRBD2|TRBV5-8|NA
CASSWTSGRAGDTQYF
TGTGCCAGCAGCTGGACTAGCGGGAGGGCCGGAGATACGCAGTATTTT
>TRBJ2-7|TRBD2|TRBV9|NA
CASSIGTSGGAYEQYF
TGTGCCAGCAGCATAGGGACTAGCGGAGGGGCCTACGAGCAGTACTTC
>TRBJ1-2|NA|TRBV12-3/TRBV12-4|NA
CASSFQGYYGYTF
TGTGCCAGCAGTTTTCAGGGGTACTATGGCTACACCTTC
>TRBJ1-3|NA|TRBV25-1|once
CARSSLRDRSGNTIYF
TGTGCCAGAAGTAGTTTAAGGGATCGATCTGGAAACACCATATATTTT
>TRBJ1-5|NA|TRBV28|NA
CASSSYAGQPQHF
TGTGCCAGCAGCTCTTATGCGGGGCAGCCCCAGCATTTT